This entry lists 21 T cell receptor beta chains sequenced from one sample in a study of control samples from healthy donors and cancer patients. Generated by immunoSEQ multiplex PCR, the TCRdb table keeps only in-frame clones and is missing some. The sample lists 140,000 to 150,000 clones, around 86% occurring once. The sequenced sample consisted of blood. Receptors were obtained from a man aged 25-45 years in good health.

The rearrangement joins TRBV24-1 to TRBJ2-1; the D gene is possibly TRBD2 (5 bases). V was cut by 3 bases and J by 8 bases, with 10 bases left in between. This CDR3 has 13 residues. Germline loops: CDR1 KGHDR, CDR2 SFDVKD. The CDR3 nucleotides read TGTGCCACCAGTGATACGGGGTGGGATGAGCAGTTCTTC. Amino acids: CATSDTGWDEQFF.

This clone was seen a single time. This chain links TRBV5-4 with TRBJ2-7; 10 bases line up with TRBD1. The length of the CDR3 is 15 residues. J was trimmed by 2 bases and V by 4 bases; bases with no gene match: 6. Germline V gives CDR1 SGHNT, CDR2 YYREEE (reference sequence). The CDR3 protein is CASSPTGGGTYEQYF. The CDR3 coding sequence is TGTGCCAGCAGCCCGACAGGGGGCGGGACCTACGAGCAGTACTTC.

The V call is TRBV7-9, the J call TRBJ1-2; no firm D call. Trimming removed 4 bases from V and 0 bases from J, with 12 bases in between. Germline V lookup: CDR1 SEHNR, CDR2 FQNEAQ (reference sequence). The CDR3 loop spans 15 amino acids. In nucleotides, the CDR3 is TGTGCCAGCAGCTCCTCTGGGGTCTCTAACTATGGCTACACCTTC. Its translation is CASSSSGVSNYGYTF.

In its sample, this clone was seen once. V gene TRBV11-3 combines with J gene TRBJ2-2; D is unclear. V lost 5 bases to trimming and J lost 3 bases, with 10 bases between them. From germline, CDR1 is SGHNT and CDR2 YENEEA. The CDR3 length is 14 residues. CDR3 in amino acids: CASSARPYTGELFF. CDR3 in DNA: TGTGCCAGCAGCGCCCGCCCTTACACCGGGGAGCTGTTTTTT.

The chain has TRBV7-2 and TRBJ2-5, with D possibly being TRBD1 or TRBD2 (6 bases each). Germline V lookup: CDR1 SGHTA, CDR2 FQGNSA. This CDR3 is built from 16 residues. Trimming cost V 2 bases and J 1 base, with 14 bases left between them. The CDR3 DNA reads TGTGCCAGCAGCTTAAGGGGGGAGGTATCCCAAGAGACCCAGTACTTC. This gives the protein CASSLRGEVSQETQYF.

The chain links TRBV30 to TRBJ1-6, with a tentative D call TRBD1 (6 bases). Germline V gene sequence: CDR1 GTSNPN, CDR2 SVGIG (reference sequence). V gave up 7 bases and J gave up 9 bases, with 19 bases separating them. The CDR3 has 14 residues. The CDR3, as DNA: TGTGCCTCGACGGGGGGCAGAGGGGTTTCACCCCTCCACTTT. It encodes CASTGGRGVSPLHF.

V and J are TRBV9 and TRBJ2-7; tentatively, D is TRBD2 (6 bases). Trimming stripped 0 bases from V and 2 bases from J, with 12 bases between. Germline CDR1 reads SGDLS; CDR2 reads YYNGEE. There are 15 residues in the CDR3. CDR3 amino acids: CASSVGEVPPYEQYF. The CDR3 nucleotides read TGTGCCAGCAGCGTAGGGGAGGTCCCCCCCTACGAGCAGTACTTC.

V and J are TRBV18 and TRBJ1-6; perhaps TRBD1 as D (6 bases). V was pared by 7 bases and J by 9 bases, with 13 bases between. This CDR3 comprises 13 residues. Germline CDR1 and CDR2: KGHSH and LQKENI. The CDR3, as DNA: TGTGCCAGCTTCCCGGGACAAAGTTCACCCCTCCACTTT. It specifies CASFPGQSSPLHF.

J is TRBJ2-7 and V is TRBV4-3, with 12 nucleotides matching TRBD2. V shed 0 bases, J shed 4 bases, and the junction held 16 bases outside the gene matches. Germline CDR1 reads LGHNA; CDR2 reads YSLEER. This CDR3 has 20 residues. CDR3 nucleotides: TGCGCCAGCAGCCAAGATGAGGGCATCCTAGCGGGAGGGCCAGTTTACGAGCAGTACTTC. Protein: CASSQDEGILAGGPVYEQYF.

The chain combines TRBV3-1 (or the pseudogene TRBV3-2) with TRBJ2-2; D is ambiguous. Germline CDR1 and CDR2: LGHDT and YNNKEL (reference sequence). The ends were cut back, 4 bases at V and 2 bases at J, with 8 bases in the middle. The CDR3 has 14 amino acids. CDR3 region: CASSRRANTGELFF. The DNA of the CDR3 is TGTGCCAGCAGCCGCCGGGCTAACACCGGGGAGCTGTTTTTT.

A single count supports this clone. The CDR3 spells CASSSGTTIVEQYF. The DNA for the CDR3 is TGTGCCAGCAGTTCCGGGACAACTATTGTCGAGCAGTACTTC. This chain connects TRBV6-6 to TRBJ2-7; D possibly corresponds to TRBD1 (6 bases). V was pared by 4 bases and J by 6 bases, with 16 bases between. The CDR3 sequence is 14 residues long. Germline-derived CDR1 and CDR2 are MNHNY and SVGAGI (reference sequence).

J is TRBJ1-1 and V is TRBV10-3; D call uncertain. The CDR3 totals 14 residues. The germline gives CDR1 ENHRY, CDR2 SYGVKD. With 2 bases removed from V and 2 bases from J, the gap between germline ends came to 9 bases. Here the CDR3 DNA reads TGTGCCATCAGTGAGCGCGGCGGAAACACTGAAGCTTTCTTT. Translation: CAISERGGNTEAFF.

The chain couples TRBV5-6 to TRBJ2-2; 11 bases map to TRBD2. The CDR3 is made up of 16 amino acids. Germline trimming cut 2 bases from V and 3 bases from J; bases unmatched to any gene: 3. Per the germline V gene, CDR1 is SGHDT and CDR2 is YYEEEE. CDR3 DNA: TGTGCCAGCAGCTTTTTACTAGCGGGAGACACCGGGGAGCTGTTTTTT. It codes for CASSFLLAGDTGELFF.

This clone was detected only once. This chain links TRBV6-5 with TRBJ2-3; no firm D call. V lost 0 bases and J 0 bases, leaving 10 bases between the germline ends. The CDR3 totals 16 residues. Germline V lookup: CDR1 MNHEY, CDR2 SVGAGI. CDR3: CASSYSGRTSTDTQYF. CDR3 sequence (DNA): TGTGCCAGCAGTTACTCGGGCAGGACGAGCACAGATACGCAGTATTTT.

This chain links TRBV19 with TRBJ1-3, with D maybe TRBD1 (5 bases). CDR1 and CDR2 from the germline V gene are LNHDA and SQIVND (reference sequence). This CDR3 comprises 16 residues. V was pared by 2 bases and J by 0 bases, with 11 bases between. The CDR3 protein is CASSIPGTISGNTIYF. CDR3 nucleotide sequence: TGTGCCAGTAGTATACCAGGGACGATCTCTGGAAACACCATATATTTT.

This clone has just a few counts. The chain couples TRBV6-5 to TRBJ1-6; 7 bases line up with TRBD1. J gave up 0 bases and V 8 bases, and 4 bases lay outside the gene matches. Germline CDR1 and CDR2: MNHEY and SVGAGI. The CDR3 runs to 15 residues. The CDR3 here is CASWTGRSYNSPLHF. The CDR3 nucleotides read TGTGCCAGCTGGACAGGCCGCTCCTATAATTCACCCCTCCACTTT.

This chain uses TRBV3-1 (or the pseudogene TRBV3-2) with TRBJ2-1; D is uncertain. Looked up from germline, CDR1 is LGHDT and CDR2 is YNNKEL (reference sequence). The CDR3 covers 12 residues. The germline V and J ends were trimmed by 6 bases and 10 bases, with 13 bases remaining between them. CDR3 in amino acids: CASSPSNREQFF. CDR3 coding DNA: TGTGCCAGCAGTCCCTCCAATAGGGAGCAGTTCTTC.

The gene calls are TRBV7-8 and TRBJ2-5, with D possibly TRBD1 on 6 matching bases. CDR1 is SGHVS, CDR2 FQNEAQ, per germline. This CDR3 is 15 amino acids long. Trimming left V 4 bases short and J 1 base short, with 13 bases between. The CDR3 is CASSSYRDIQETQYF. The CDR3 coding sequence is TGTGCCAGCAGCTCATACAGGGACATCCAAGAGACCCAGTACTTC.

The J gene is TRBJ1-6, the V gene TRBV7-2; D not resolved. CDR3 length equals 14 residues. V shed 0 bases and J shed 7 bases, with 7 bases lying between them. Germline lookup yields CDR1 SGHTA and CDR2 FQGNSA. CDR3: CASSLALVNSPLHF. CDR3 in DNA: TGTGCCAGCAGCTTAGCTCTCGTAAATTCACCCCTCCACTTT.

V is TRBV4-2 and J is TRBJ1-2; a possible D gene is TRBD1 (6 bases). V gave up 2 bases and J gave up 2 bases, with 12 bases separating them. CDR1 LGHNA and CDR2 YNFKEQ come from the germline V gene. The CDR3 spans 15 residues. DNA of the CDR3: TGTGCCAGCAGCCAAAGCGAGGGGGGGAACTATGGCTACACCTTC. As protein: CASSQSEGGNYGYTF.

The genes are TRBV6-5 and TRBJ2-3; D might be TRBD1 (6 bases). Trimming pared 9 bases from V and 1 base from J, leaving 17 bases between. Per the germline V gene, CDR1 is MNHEY and CDR2 is SVGAGI. There are 15 residues in the CDR3. The chain's CDR3 is CASLPDRLGTDTQYF. DNA for the CDR3: TGTGCCAGTCTCCCCGACAGGCTTGGCACAGATACGCAGTATTTT.